Given below is one T cell receptor (beta chain) in context. It lacks a known antigen. No qualities accompany the bases; no much larger clone lies one base away. The sample's time point, from its label and the paper: newly diagnosed GD, antithyroid drugs for less than 3 months. For both TCR sequencing and RNA sequencing, RNA was extracted from PBMCs in TRIzol. Graves' disease was diagnosed according to American Thyroid Association guidelines. Patients for the study were recruited at an endocrinology department in Xi'an, China. From each patient, around 8.3 milliliters of peripheral blood was collected into an EDTA anticoagulant tube. Ficoll Paque Plus density gradient separation was used to isolate PBMCs, and no further T cell sorting was done. An Agilent 2100 Bioanalyzer and agarose gel were used to check RNA quality, while a NanoDrop 2000 measured RNA concentration. This sample stems from a study of regulatory T cells in long-lasting Graves disease (dated by TCRdb to the early 2020s). Some background on the complete study: Antithyroid drugs had been taken for less than 3 months by newly diagnosed Graves' disease patients. Patients with persistent Graves' disease were compared with patients with newly diagnosed Graves' disease using TCR sequencing and RNA sequencing of peripheral blood. The study was conducted in China and was registered as a clinical trial. A total of about 35 samples underwent TCR sequencing, from about 13 patients with persistent Graves' disease and some 20 patients with newly diagnosed Graves' disease. Points the paper makes about the study in general: Persistent patients shared more public clonotypes among themselves (around 3,000) than newly diagnosed patients did (roughly 910). Persistent Graves' disease patients showed lower TCR Shannon entropy and fewer highly expanded clones than newly diagnosed patients, suggesting clonal expansion. The study examined only peripheral blood because the primary lesion, thyroid tissue, could not be accessed. Preferential use of TRBV28, TRBJ1-2 and TRBJ2-5 was observed in persistent disease, whereas TRBV20-1 and TRBJ2-1 were favored in newly diagnosed disease. Sequencing and analysis were restricted to the TCR beta chain. As a limitation, the authors acknowledged that the small sample size may reduce accuracy.

Receptor amplification or capture employed multiplex PCR. Sequencing took place on an Illumina HiSeq 4000. iRepertoire HTBI primers and Arm-PCR amplification of CDR3 regions were used to construct TCR beta libraries. PCR products were gel purified before sequencing. Concerning the study's data processing: Gene usage analysis of CDR3 amino acid clonotypes relied on the approximately 60 TRBV and 13 to 15 TRBJ segments identified across samples. COPE and FqMerger were used to merge the filtered high-quality paired reads into contigs. Contigs were aligned with BLAST to IMGT TRBV, TRBD and TRBJ reference genes, and CDR3 was defined per IMGT. Clonotypes above 0.1% frequency were classified as highly expanded clones. Shannon entropy was used to measure repertoire diversity, and the Gini coefficient was used to measure V-J evenness. Clonotypes shared by more than one individual were considered public. The public reads were reanalyzed by TCRdb: fastp trimming at Q25, MiXCR alignment, in-frame beta chains only. Every distinct CDR3 protein forms one entry, paired with its most common genes and DNA. These V and J calls rely on TCRdb rather than the paper's analysis. The sample has some 350,000 distinct CDR3 sequences on record, around 15% of them singletons. 20% of the sample is taken by the ten largest.

The CDR3 runs 14 amino acids, cysteine and phenylalanine included. The retained sequence is limited to the CDR3, 42 bases, with the frame set at the first base. After removal of 7 bases from V and 1 base from J, the junction retains 3 bases not matched to a gene. The germline V gene (reference sequence) provides CDR1 LNHDA and CDR2 SQIVND. Separately, the same data were catalogued under a study of T cells in Graves' hyperthyroidism and ophthalmopathy. As the second study states: Stable Graves' hyperthyroidism was defined as no progression to ophthalmopathy during 18 months of follow-up. Hyperthyroidism patients were newly diagnosed, with disease duration under 2 months, and aged 18 to 65 years. Exclusion was applied to patients with uncontrolled infections, other autoimmune diseases, pregnancy or lactation. Diagnoses were based on clinical symptoms, serum thyroxine and TRAb, thyroid ultrasound and orbital computed tomography. The first round of RT-PCR for the TCR CDR3 was performed with the HTBI primer set and the Qiagen OneStep RT-PCR kit. Blood samples also contained most of the expanded thyroid clonotypes (frequency above 0.001), which suggests that blood repertoires may reflect thyroid immune responses. Ophthalmopathy was separated from stable hyperthyroidism by a 13 V-J signature model, with around 88% sensitivity and about 84% specificity obtained in cross-validation and 80%/75% obtained in testing. During validation, the model predicted progression to ophthalmopathy a median of about 6.3 months ahead of onset, with almost 71% sensitivity and about 72% specificity. TCR V-J signatures able to tell the groups apart were searched for in a discovery cohort of 90 to 100 patients, of whom fewer than 45 had Graves' ophthalmopathy and 55 to 65 had stable Graves' hyperthyroidism. Prospective prediction of ophthalmopathy was tested in an independent validation cohort of fewer than 20 hyperthyroidism patients and 17 patients who later progressed to ophthalmopathy. The roughly 94 discovery patients were randomly split 7:3 into training and test sets. The study also compared thyroid tissue and blood T-cell repertoires from several Graves' hyperthyroidism patients. After blood sampling, hyperthyroidism patients were treated with methimazole at a starting dose of 30 mg daily, and ophthalmopathy patients were treated with high-dose intravenous methylprednisolone. Libraries were constructed in a second round of multiplex PCR, after which size selection and purification were performed. The libraries were sequenced on an Illumina HiSeq2000 using paired-end 100 bp reads. Raw data were processed with SOAPnuke, discarding reads with adapters, uncalled bases, mean Phred below 15, or no exact constant-primer or identifier match. COPE v1.2.5 was used to merge high-quality paired reads, and clonotypes were defined as unique nucleotide sequences. Clonotypes were aligned to IMGT TRBV, TRBD and TRBJ reference segments using MiTCR v1.1. The analysis included only V-J combinations with a frequency above 0.0001, which together covered roughly 99% of the repertoires. The TCS score was defined as the ratio of F50 (clonal expansion) to E x V (chaos), calculated using BLOSUM62-based TCRdist between CDR3 peptides within each V-J. Welch's t-statistics and random forest reduced around 520 V-J features to under 15, which were used in a naive Bayes classifier (R e1071). Sample size was not statistically predetermined, and blinding of investigators to group allocation was not performed. The paper reports TCR Vbeta CDR3 sequencing of approximately 130 peripheral blood samples: some 41 ophthalmopathy, about 75 hyperthyroidism and around 17 progressor patients.

The sequenced sample was peripheral blood mononuclear cells (PBMCs), obtained at new diagnosis, from a patient treated with antithyroid drugs. This receptor was taken from a woman aged 18-29 years with Graves disease. Donor details come from another sample of the same person, matched by shared clones. The chain is encoded by TRBV19 joined to TRBJ2-4, with 8 bases matching TRBD1. The nucleotide sequence reads TGTGCCAGTACAGGGGACAGGGCCAAAAACATTCAGTACTTC. It translates as CASTGDRAKNIQYF. With the portions outside the CDR3 filled from the reference TRBV19 and TRBJ2-4 genes, the complete variable region becomes DGGITQSPKYLFRKEGQNVTLSCEQNLNHDAMYWYRQDPGQGLRLIYYSQIVNDFQKGDIAEGYSVSREKKESFPLTVTSAQKNPTAFYLCASTGDRAKNIQYFGAGTRLSVL.